This T cell receptor (beta chain) is from a study of post-analysis software for immune sequencing data. Regarding the study as a whole: Five TRBV segments, TRBV5-6, TRBV5-1 and TRBV20-1 among them, were found more frequent in patients than controls.

Prepared TCR beta cDNA libraries contained unique molecular identifiers. TCRdb re-called the PCR reads through MiXCR, storing one row per CDR3 protein. The profile covers hundreds of thousands of distinct CDR3 sequences, with 25% to 30% appearing a single time and 0.56% taken by the ten largest. This CDR3 is built from 15 residues. V was pared by 5 bases and J by 6 bases, with 11 bases of the junction left unmatched. CDR1 and CDR2 from the germline V gene are SGHTA and FQGNSA. As regards this clonotype: Its specificity is unknown.

The chain couples TRBV7-2 to TRBJ2-3; 7 positions agree with TRBD2. The specimen was blood. The receptor's source is a girl aged 10 to 17 with multiple sclerosis. The CDR3 DNA is TGTGCCAGCAGCAATCGGATTGCGGGAGTGGATACGCAGTATTTT. This sequence encodes CASSNRIAGVDTQYF.